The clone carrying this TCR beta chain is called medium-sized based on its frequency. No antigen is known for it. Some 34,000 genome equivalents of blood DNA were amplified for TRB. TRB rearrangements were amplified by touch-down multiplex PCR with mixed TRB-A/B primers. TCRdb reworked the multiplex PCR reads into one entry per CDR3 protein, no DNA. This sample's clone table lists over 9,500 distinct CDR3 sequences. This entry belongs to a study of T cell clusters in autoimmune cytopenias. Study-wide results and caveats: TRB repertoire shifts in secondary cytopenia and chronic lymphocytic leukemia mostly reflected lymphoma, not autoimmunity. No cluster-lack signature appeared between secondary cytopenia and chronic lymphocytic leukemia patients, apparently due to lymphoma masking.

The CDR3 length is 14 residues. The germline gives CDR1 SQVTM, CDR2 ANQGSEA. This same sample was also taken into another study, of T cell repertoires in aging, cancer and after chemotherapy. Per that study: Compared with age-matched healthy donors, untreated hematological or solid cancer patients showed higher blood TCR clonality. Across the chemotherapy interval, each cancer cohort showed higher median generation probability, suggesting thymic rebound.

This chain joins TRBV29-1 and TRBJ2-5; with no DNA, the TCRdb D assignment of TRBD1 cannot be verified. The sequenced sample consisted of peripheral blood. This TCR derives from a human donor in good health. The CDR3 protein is CSVAWRGPQETQYF.